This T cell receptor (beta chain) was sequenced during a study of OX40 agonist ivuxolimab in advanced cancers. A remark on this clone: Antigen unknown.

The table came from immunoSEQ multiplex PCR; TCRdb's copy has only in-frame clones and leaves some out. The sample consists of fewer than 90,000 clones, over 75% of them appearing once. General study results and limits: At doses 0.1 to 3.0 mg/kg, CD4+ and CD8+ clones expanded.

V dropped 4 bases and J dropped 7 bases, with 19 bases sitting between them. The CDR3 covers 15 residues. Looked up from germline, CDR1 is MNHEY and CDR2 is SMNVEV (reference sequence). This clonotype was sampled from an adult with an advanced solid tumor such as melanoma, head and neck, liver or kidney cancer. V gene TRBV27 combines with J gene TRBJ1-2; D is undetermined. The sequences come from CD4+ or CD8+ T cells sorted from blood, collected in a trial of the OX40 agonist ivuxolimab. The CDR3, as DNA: TGTGCCAGCAGTTCAACTCGGACCCGGTTAATTGGCTACACCTTC. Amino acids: CASSSTRTRLIGYTF.